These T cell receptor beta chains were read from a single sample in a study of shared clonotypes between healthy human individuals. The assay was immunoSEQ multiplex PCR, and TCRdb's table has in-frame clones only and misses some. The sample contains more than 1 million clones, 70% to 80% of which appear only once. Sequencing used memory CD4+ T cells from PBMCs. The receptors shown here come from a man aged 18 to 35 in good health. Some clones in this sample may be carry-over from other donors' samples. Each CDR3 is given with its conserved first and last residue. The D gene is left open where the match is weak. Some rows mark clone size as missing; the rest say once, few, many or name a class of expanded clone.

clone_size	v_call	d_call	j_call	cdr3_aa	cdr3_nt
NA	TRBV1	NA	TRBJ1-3	CTSSQDWGRSGNTIYF	TGCACCAGCAGCCAAGATTGGGGGAGATCTGGAAACACCATATATTTT
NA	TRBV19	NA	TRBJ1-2	CASSNGGDPGNSYGYTF	TGTGCCAGTAGTAATGGGGGAGACCCCGGTAACTCTTATGGCTACACCTTC
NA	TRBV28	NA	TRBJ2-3	CASSRQSGRDTQYF	TGTGCCAGCAGCCGACAAAGCGGCAGAGATACGCAGTATTTT
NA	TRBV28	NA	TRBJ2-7	CASSPTSYEQYF	TGTGCCAGCAGTCCTACCTCCTACGAGCAGTACTTC
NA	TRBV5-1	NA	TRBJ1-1	CASSLEGKGEAFF	TGCGCCAGCAGCTTGGAGGGAAAGGGTGAAGCTTTCTTT
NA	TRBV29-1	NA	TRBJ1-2	CSVEDYGYTF	TGCAGCGTTGAAGACTATGGCTACACCTTC
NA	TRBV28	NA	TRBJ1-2	CATHWAQVKNYGYTF	TGTGCCACCCACTGGGCCCAGGTTAAAAACTATGGCTACACCTTC
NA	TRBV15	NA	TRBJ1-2	CATSRDLEAIYGYTF	TGTGCCACCAGCAGAGATCTCGAGGCGATCTATGGCTACACCTTC
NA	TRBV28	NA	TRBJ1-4	CASTPWGSEKLFF	TGTGCCAGCACCCCGTGGGGCTCTGAAAAACTGTTTTTT
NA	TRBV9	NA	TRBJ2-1	CASSVAFWGDNEQFF	TGTGCCAGCAGCGTAGCCTTTTGGGGGGACAATGAGCAGTTCTTC
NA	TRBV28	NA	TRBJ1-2	CASSLRQWVSYGYTF	TGTGCCAGCAGTTTACGTCAATGGGTTTCCTATGGCTACACCTTC
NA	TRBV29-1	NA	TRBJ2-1	CSETESSYNEQFF	TGCAGCGAGACAGAGAGCTCCTACAATGAGCAGTTCTTC
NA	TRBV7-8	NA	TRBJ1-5	CASSLATSQNQPQHF	TGTGCCAGCAGCTTAGCGACGTCACAGAATCAGCCCCAGCATTTT
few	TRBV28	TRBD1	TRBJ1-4	CASGPGQGYEKLFF	TGTGCCAGCGGACCGGGACAGGGGTATGAAAAACTGTTTTTT
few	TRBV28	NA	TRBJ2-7	CASSFSGRSGEQYF	TGTGCCAGCAGTTTCAGTGGGAGGTCGGGCGAGCAGTACTTC
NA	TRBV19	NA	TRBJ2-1	CASSARGPNEQFF	TGTGCCAGTAGTGCCAGGGGCCCCAATGAGCAGTTCTTC
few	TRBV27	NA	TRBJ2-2	CASSFVRYGELFF	TGTGCCAGCAGTTTTGTTAGGTACGGGGAGCTGTTTTTT
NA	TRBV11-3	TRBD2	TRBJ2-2	CASSPIPGTSQKGDTGELFF	TGTGCCAGCAGCCCGATCCCGGGGACTAGTCAAAAGGGGGACACCGGGGAGCTGTTTTTT
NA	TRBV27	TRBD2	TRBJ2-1	CASSSDSYGLAGGRLQFF	TGTGCCAGCAGTAGTGACAGCTACGGACTAGCGGGAGGTAGGTTGCAGTTCTTC
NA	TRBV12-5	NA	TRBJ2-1	CASGLGHSGNEQFF	TGTGCTAGTGGTTTGGGACATTCGGGGAATGAGCAGTTCTTC
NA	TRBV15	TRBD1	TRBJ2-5	CATSRDGTVVYPQYF	TGTGCCACCAGCAGGGACGGGACAGTGGTTTATCCCCAGTACTTC
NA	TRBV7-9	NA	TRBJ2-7	CASSLGQIRGSYEQYF	TGTGCCAGCAGCTTAGGACAAATCAGGGGTTCCTACGAGCAGTACTTC
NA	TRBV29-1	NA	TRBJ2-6	CSVATGYGANVLTF	TGCAGCGTTGCTACAGGGTATGGGGCCAACGTCCTGACTTTC
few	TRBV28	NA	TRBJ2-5	CASSPTSTRETQYF	TGTGCCAGCAGTCCGACCTCCACCCGGGAGACCCAGTACTTC
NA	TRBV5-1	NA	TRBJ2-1	CASSLISGPYNEQFF	TGCGCCAGCAGCTTGATTAGCGGACCATACAATGAGCAGTTCTTC
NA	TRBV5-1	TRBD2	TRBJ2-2	CASSLALAVNTGELFF	TGCGCCAGCAGCTTGGCGCTAGCGGTTAACACCGGGGAGCTGTTTTTT
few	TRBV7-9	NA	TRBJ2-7	CASSPQVFEQYF	TGTGCCAGCAGCCCACAGGTGTTTGAGCAGTACTTC
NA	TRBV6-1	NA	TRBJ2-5	CASSAGQETQYF	TGTGCCAGCTCCGCGGGACAAGAGACCCAGTACTTC
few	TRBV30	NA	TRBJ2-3	CASPRSGSTDTQYF	TGTGCCTCCCCGAGGAGCGGATCCACAGATACGCAGTATTTT
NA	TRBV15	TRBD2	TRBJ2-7	CATSRDDGLGDYEQYF	TGTGCCACCAGCAGAGATGATGGACTAGGGGACTACGAGCAGTACTTC
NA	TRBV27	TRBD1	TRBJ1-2	CASSKQGGLRVGYTF	TGTGCCAGCAGCAAACAGGGGGGCCTCAGGGTTGGCTACACCTTC
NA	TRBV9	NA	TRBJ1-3	CASSARWDSGNTIYF	TGTGCCAGCAGCGCTCGTTGGGACTCTGGAAACACCATATATTTT
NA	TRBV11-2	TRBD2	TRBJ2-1	CASSSRTSGGPSYNEQFF	TGTGCCAGCAGCTCCCGGACTAGCGGGGGCCCCTCCTACAATGAGCAGTTCTTC
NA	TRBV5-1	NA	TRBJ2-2	CASSLEAFGVGELFF	TGCGCCAGCAGCTTGGAGGCGTTTGGGGTCGGGGAGCTGTTTTTT
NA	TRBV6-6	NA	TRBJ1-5	CASSLEGRRQPQHF	TGTGCCAGCAGTTTGGAGGGGAGAAGGCAGCCCCAGCATTTT
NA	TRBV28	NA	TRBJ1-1	CASSLGAEAFF	TGTGCCAGCAGTTTAGGGGCTGAAGCTTTCTTT
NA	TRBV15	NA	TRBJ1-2	CATNQGVGGYTF	TGTGCCACCAATCAGGGAGTTGGTGGCTACACCTTC
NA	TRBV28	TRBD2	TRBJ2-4	CASSRRTSGSYIIQYF	TGTGCCAGCAGTAGAAGGACTAGCGGGAGTTATATCATTCAGTACTTC
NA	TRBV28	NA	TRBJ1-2	CASSLWRGGAGYGYTF	TGTGCCAGCAGTTTATGGAGGGGGGGCGCTGGCTATGGCTACACCTTC
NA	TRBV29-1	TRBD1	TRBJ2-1	CSVATGGTFNEQFF	TGCAGCGTAGCGACAGGGGGGACCTTCAATGAGCAGTTCTTC